This TCR beta chain was identified during a study of molecular identifiers for immune sequencing clone quantification. Findings and limits, study-wide: For effector cells, clones above 20 RNA copies held over 98% of molecules; for naive cells, under 1%.

This clonotype was recorded many times. What it recognizes is unknown. Listed TCR primers and previously described methods were used for bulk TCR libraries. From the PCR reads, TCRdb called clonotypes with MiXCR, one entry per CDR3 protein. The sample records approximately 320,000 distinct CDR3 sequences, about 22% being singletons. The V gene's germline CDR1 is SGHTA and CDR2 FQGNSA. CDR3 length: 17 residues. The V end lost 1 base, the J end lost 3 bases, and 13 bases lay between the germline ends. This chain joins TRBV7-2 and TRBJ2-6; maybe TRBD1 (6 bases). This TCR came from a human donor in good health. Some libraries in this study had Jurkat cell RNA spiked in. The material sequenced was naive CD8+ T cells from blood, with Jurkat cell RNA spiked in. Subset noted: FACS-sorted CD8+CD4-CCR7+CD45RA+ naive T cells. Here the CDR3 reads CASSLVPQGHGANVLTF. DNA for the CDR3: TGTGCCAGCAGCTTAGTGCCACAGGGCCATGGGGCCAACGTCCTGACTTTC.